Listed below are T cell receptor beta chains from one sample, sequenced in a study of control samples from healthy donors and cancer patients. The method was immunoSEQ multiplex PCR; TCRdb's version includes in-frame clones alone and lacks a portion of them. This table has 120,000 or so clones, 70% to 90% appearing once. What was sequenced was PBMCs. The receptors stem from a woman aged 55-75 years with lung cancer. CDR3s include the opening cysteine and the closing phenylalanine or tryptophan. The D gene is left open where the match is weak. Not all rows give a size; the values are once, few, many and, for expanded clones, a class.

J gene: TRBJ2-5
CDR3 length: 14
clone size: once
V gene: TRBV9
D gene: -
CDR3 DNA: TGTGCCAGCAGCTCGGGCCCTTTCGAGGAGACCCAGTACTTC
CDR3 protein: CASSSGPFEETQYF

J gene: TRBJ1-2
CDR3 length: 12
clone size: -
V gene: TRBV12-3/TRBV12-4
D gene: -
CDR3 DNA: TGTGCCAGCATTGGGGGATTACGCGGCTACACCTTC
CDR3 protein: CASIGGLRGYTF

J gene: TRBJ1-5
CDR3 length: 15
clone size: -
V gene: TRBV10-3
D gene: TRBD1
CDR3 DNA: TGTGCCACCAGGAGACAGGGCGCGATCGATCAGCCCCAGCATTTT
CDR3 protein: CATRRQGAIDQPQHF

J gene: TRBJ1-2
CDR3 length: 15
clone size: -
V gene: TRBV7-2
D gene: -
CDR3 DNA: TGTGCCAGCAGCTTAGGTGATAGGGGTCGGGGGGGCTACACCTTC
CDR3 protein: CASSLGDRGRGGYTF

J gene: TRBJ1-1
CDR3 length: 16
clone size: -
V gene: TRBV5-1
D gene: TRBD1
CDR3 DNA: TGCGCCAGCAGCGCACGCCCTACAGGGGGGGGAACTGAAGCTTTCTTT
CDR3 protein: CASSARPTGGGTEAFF

J gene: TRBJ1-1
CDR3 length: 14
clone size: -
V gene: TRBV5-1
D gene: -
CDR3 DNA: TGCGCCAGCAGCTTTTCCAGGGGGAACACTGAAGCTTTCTTT
CDR3 protein: CASSFSRGNTEAFF

J gene: TRBJ2-3
CDR3 length: 16
clone size: -
V gene: TRBV5-5
D gene: -
CDR3 DNA: TGTGCCAGCAGCGCTATGGGGGGTGGGATTACAGATACGCAGTATTTT
CDR3 protein: CASSAMGGGITDTQYF

J gene: TRBJ2-2
CDR3 length: 16
clone size: -
V gene: TRBV6-6
D gene: -
CDR3 DNA: TGTGCCAGCAGTTACTCGATTGGAGGCAGGGCCGGGGAGCTGTTTTTT
CDR3 protein: CASSYSIGGRAGELFF

J gene: TRBJ1-1
CDR3 length: 12
clone size: -
V gene: TRBV10-3
D gene: -
CDR3 DNA: TGTGCCATCAGTGAAGTTCGCACTGAAGCTTTCTTT
CDR3 protein: CAISEVRTEAFF

J gene: TRBJ2-3
CDR3 length: 15
clone size: -
V gene: TRBV5-1
D gene: TRBD1
CDR3 DNA: TGCGCCAGCAGCATCCAGGGGGAACGCACAGATACGCAGTATTTT
CDR3 protein: CASSIQGERTDTQYF

J gene: TRBJ2-5
CDR3 length: 15
clone size: -
V gene: TRBV7-7
D gene: -
CDR3 DNA: TGTGCTAGCAGCTCCCAACTAGGCATCCAAGAGACCCAGTACTTC
CDR3 protein: CASSSQLGIQETQYF

J gene: TRBJ2-1
CDR3 length: 13
clone size: -
V gene: TRBV18
D gene: -
CDR3 DNA: TGTGCCAGCTCACCAATCAGACACAATGAGCAGTTCTTC
CDR3 protein: CASSPIRHNEQFF

J gene: TRBJ1-1
CDR3 length: 16
clone size: -
V gene: TRBV7-8
D gene: TRBD1
CDR3 DNA: TGTGCCAGCAGCTTACGGGCGACAGGGATGAACACTGAAGCTTTCTTT
CDR3 protein: CASSLRATGMNTEAFF

J gene: TRBJ2-1
CDR3 length: 13
clone size: once
V gene: TRBV10-3
D gene: -
CDR3 DNA: TGTGCCATCAGCGAGCCGGAGCGAAATGAGCAGTTCTTC
CDR3 protein: CAISEPERNEQFF

J gene: TRBJ2-3
CDR3 length: 13
clone size: -
V gene: TRBV7-3
D gene: -
CDR3 DNA: TGTGCCAGCAGCAAGACCGACACAGATACGCAGTATTTT
CDR3 protein: CASSKTDTDTQYF

J gene: TRBJ2-2
CDR3 length: 14
clone size: -
V gene: TRBV3-1/TRBV3-2
D gene: -
CDR3 DNA: TGTGCCAGCAGCCAAGGGGGGAACACCGGGGAGCTGTTTTTT
CDR3 protein: CASSQGGNTGELFF

J gene: TRBJ2-1
CDR3 length: 15
clone size: -
V gene: TRBV5-1
D gene: TRBD1
CDR3 DNA: TGCGCCAGCAGCATCCGGGACAGTGCTTACAATGAGCAGTTCTTC
CDR3 protein: CASSIRDSAYNEQFF

J gene: TRBJ1-6
CDR3 length: 15
clone size: -
V gene: TRBV7-9
D gene: TRBD1
CDR3 DNA: TGTGCCAGCAGCCCTGGGACAGGGGCGATCTCACCCCTCCACTTT
CDR3 protein: CASSPGTGAISPLHF

J gene: TRBJ1-1
CDR3 length: 13
clone size: -
V gene: TRBV5-1
D gene: TRBD1
CDR3 DNA: TGCGCCAGCACTGAGGGGGCGAACACTGAAGCTTTCTTT
CDR3 protein: CASTEGANTEAFF

J gene: TRBJ2-5
CDR3 length: 15
clone size: -
V gene: TRBV27
D gene: TRBD1
CDR3 DNA: TGTGCCAGCAGCTTCGGACAGGGGAGGGTGGGGACCCAGTACTTC
CDR3 protein: CASSFGQGRVGTQYF

J gene: TRBJ2-2
CDR3 length: 15
clone size: -
V gene: TRBV7-9
D gene: -
CDR3 DNA: TGTGCCAGCAGCTTATTCCGGGACAAAGCCGGGGAGCTGTTTTTT
CDR3 protein: CASSLFRDKAGELFF

J gene: TRBJ2-5
CDR3 length: 12
clone size: -
V gene: TRBV30
D gene: -
CDR3 DNA: TGTGCCTGGAGCAAGCGCCAAGAGACCCAGTACTTC
CDR3 protein: CAWSKRQETQYF

J gene: TRBJ2-2
CDR3 length: 16
clone size: few
V gene: TRBV11-2
D gene: TRBD2
CDR3 DNA: TGTGCCAGCACCGAAAGACTAGCGGGGGACACCGGGGAGCTGTTTTTT
CDR3 protein: CASTERLAGDTGELFF

J gene: TRBJ1-2
CDR3 length: 13
clone size: -
V gene: TRBV28
D gene: -
CDR3 DNA: TGTGCCAGCAGGGCAGGGGTCAACTATGGCTACACCTTC
CDR3 protein: CASRAGVNYGYTF

J gene: TRBJ2-1
CDR3 length: 16
clone size: -
V gene: TRBV19
D gene: -
CDR3 DNA: TGTGCCAGTAGTATAGCCGCTACCCGCTCCTACAATGAGCAGTTCTTC
CDR3 protein: CASSIAATRSYNEQFF

J gene: TRBJ1-4
CDR3 length: 15
clone size: -
V gene: TRBV6-5
D gene: -
CDR3 DNA: TGTGCCAGCAGTACTAACCGCGGGGAGACGGAAAAACTGTTTTTT
CDR3 protein: CASSTNRGETEKLFF

J gene: TRBJ2-1
CDR3 length: 15
clone size: -
V gene: TRBV15
D gene: -
CDR3 DNA: TGTGCCACCCGGAACAGCATTTACTCCTACAATGAGCAGTTCTTC
CDR3 protein: CATRNSIYSYNEQFF

J gene: TRBJ2-5
CDR3 length: 15
clone size: -
V gene: TRBV5-4
D gene: -
CDR3 DNA: TGTGCCAGCAGCTTTAGCCCCGGGGTTCAAGAGACCCAGTACTTC
CDR3 protein: CASSFSPGVQETQYF

J gene: TRBJ2-3
CDR3 length: 14
clone size: -
V gene: TRBV5-1
D gene: TRBD1
CDR3 DNA: TGCGCCAGCAGCGGACAGGGTGGAACAGATACGCAGTATTTT
CDR3 protein: CASSGQGGTDTQYF

J gene: TRBJ1-2
CDR3 length: 14
clone size: -
V gene: TRBV19
D gene: -
CDR3 DNA: TGTGCCAGTAGTCGGCTCGAGCAGCTCTATGGCTACACCTTC
CDR3 protein: CASSRLEQLYGYTF

J gene: TRBJ2-5
CDR3 length: 14
clone size: once
V gene: TRBV30
D gene: -
CDR3 DNA: TGTGCCTGGAGTAGGGCGGGGATGCAAGAGACCCAGTACTTC
CDR3 protein: CAWSRAGMQETQYF

J gene: TRBJ1-2
CDR3 length: 15
clone size: -
V gene: TRBV19
D gene: -
CDR3 DNA: TGTGCCAGTGCCCCCCAGGCGGACGGTGGCTATGGCTACACCTTC
CDR3 protein: CASAPQADGGYGYTF

J gene: TRBJ1-2
CDR3 length: 13
clone size: -
V gene: TRBV19
D gene: -
CDR3 DNA: TGTGCCAGTAGTAGCGTGATTAACTATGGCTACACCTTC
CDR3 protein: CASSSVINYGYTF

J gene: TRBJ2-2
CDR3 length: 12
clone size: few
V gene: TRBV19
D gene: -
CDR3 DNA: TGTGCCAGTAGTGAGGACGACGGGGAGCTGTTTTTT
CDR3 protein: CASSEDDGELFF

J gene: TRBJ2-1
CDR3 length: 18
clone size: -
V gene: TRBV6-2/TRBV6-3
D gene: TRBD1
CDR3 DNA: TGTGCCAGCACCCCTTCGCGGGGGGGACAGGGGGCTTGGAATGAGCAGTTCTTC
CDR3 protein: CASTPSRGGQGAWNEQFF

J gene: TRBJ2-5
CDR3 length: 17
clone size: -
V gene: TRBV7-2
D gene: TRBD2
CDR3 DNA: TGTGCCAGCAGCGCCGGGACTAGTGGGGGTGTCGGAGAGACCCAGTACTTC
CDR3 protein: CASSAGTSGGVGETQYF

J gene: TRBJ1-2
CDR3 length: 13
clone size: -
V gene: TRBV12-5
D gene: TRBD1
CDR3 DNA: TGTGCTAGTGGTTTAGGGACAGGGGAAGGCTACACCTTC
CDR3 protein: CASGLGTGEGYTF

J gene: TRBJ1-1
CDR3 length: 14
clone size: -
V gene: TRBV13
D gene: -
CDR3 DNA: TGTGCCAGCAGCTTAGGCAGACCATACACTGAAGCTTTCTTT
CDR3 protein: CASSLGRPYTEAFF

J gene: TRBJ2-1
CDR3 length: 14
clone size: -
V gene: TRBV11-3
D gene: -
CDR3 DNA: TGTGCCAGCAGCTTATCGAGAGGTCGCGGTGAGCAGTTCTTC
CDR3 protein: CASSLSRGRGEQFF

J gene: TRBJ1-3
CDR3 length: 16
clone size: -
V gene: TRBV19
D gene: -
CDR3 DNA: TGTGCCAGTAGATCGGGATGGGGGGGGCCAGGAAACACCATATATTTT
CDR3 protein: CASRSGWGGPGNTIYF

J gene: TRBJ2-5
CDR3 length: 16
clone size: -
V gene: TRBV11-3
D gene: TRBD2
CDR3 DNA: TGTGCCAGCAGCTCGTATCGACTAGCGCCTCAAGAGACCCAGTACTTC
CDR3 protein: CASSSYRLAPQETQYF

J gene: TRBJ2-1
CDR3 length: 16
clone size: -
V gene: TRBV4-1
D gene: -
CDR3 DNA: TGCGCCAGCAGCCAAGAGGGAAGGGGGACACACAATGAGCAGTTCTTC
CDR3 protein: CASSQEGRGTHNEQFF

J gene: TRBJ1-5
CDR3 length: 14
clone size: -
V gene: TRBV7-9
D gene: -
CDR3 DNA: TGTGCCAGCAGCAAAGGGGAGATCAATCAGCCCCAGCATTTT
CDR3 protein: CASSKGEINQPQHF

J gene: TRBJ2-1
CDR3 length: 14
clone size: -
V gene: TRBV5-1
D gene: -
CDR3 DNA: TGCGCCAGCAGCTTGAGTGCCCAAAACAATGAGCAGTTCTTC
CDR3 protein: CASSLSAQNNEQFF

J gene: TRBJ1-1
CDR3 length: 15
clone size: -
V gene: TRBV29-1
D gene: -
CDR3 DNA: TGCAGCGTTGACGGAGGACAGTCCCCCTACACTGAAGCTTTCTTT
CDR3 protein: CSVDGGQSPYTEAFF

J gene: TRBJ1-5
CDR3 length: 11
clone size: -
V gene: TRBV19
D gene: -
CDR3 DNA: TGTGCCAGTAGTCTGGGGGGGCCCCAGCATTTT
CDR3 protein: CASSLGGPQHF